Listed below are T cell receptor beta chains from one sample, sequenced in a study of cytomegalovirus exposure and HLA in healthy donors. Sequencing used immunoSEQ multiplex PCR; TCRdb keeps in-frame clones, though not all of them. The sample comprises fewer than 350,000 clones, 70% to 90% of which are singletons, and approximately 0.94% rests with the top ten. The source material was PBMCs. The receptors come from a young woman in good health and CMV-seronegative. Both conserved end residues are part of each CDR3. The D gene is left open where the match is weak. Size is stated for part of the rows, as once, few or many counts, or as a class when the clone is expanded.

J gene	clone size	V gene	D gene	CDR3 DNA	CDR3 protein
TRBJ2-3	-	TRBV2	TRBD2	TGTGCCAGCAGGAAACGGGAGGCCATCACAGATACGCAGTATTTT	CASRKREAITDTQYF
TRBJ2-5	-	TRBV2	TRBD2	TGTGCCAGCAGTGTCTCCGGGGGGGGGCTGAAGACCCAGTACTTC	CASSVSGGGLKTQYF
TRBJ2-7	-	TRBV5-1	TRBD1	TGCGCCAGCAGCCCTGGGACAGCCTACGAGCAGTACTTC	CASSPGTAYEQYF
TRBJ2-7	-	TRBV28	-	TGTGCCAGCAGTTCCCCTCAGGGTTTGTCCTACGAGCAGTACTTC	CASSSPQGLSYEQYF
TRBJ1-4	-	TRBV19	TRBD1	TGTGCCAGTAACCCGACAGGGGCCTTAACAACTAATGAAAAACTGTTTTTT	CASNPTGALTTNEKLFF
TRBJ2-3	-	TRBV5-1	-	TGCGCCAGCAGCCAGAGCAGTCGGGGGGCGAGCACAGATACGCAGTATTTT	CASSQSSRGASTDTQYF
TRBJ2-5	few	TRBV11-3	-	TGTGCCAGCAGCTTAGGACAGAGCCAAGAGACCCAGTACTTC	CASSLGQSQETQYF
TRBJ1-5	-	TRBV19	-	TGTGCCAGTAGTATGCCGCGGGAAAGAGCTAATCAGCCCCAGCATTTT	CASSMPRERANQPQHF
TRBJ2-5	-	TRBV25-1	TRBD1	TGTGCCAGCAGTGAATCGGGACAGGGGGTTAGCGAGACCCAGTACTTC	CASSESGQGVSETQYF
TRBJ1-5	-	TRBV27	TRBD1	TGTGCCAGCAGCCGGGACAGGGGAGCTCAGCCCCAGCATTTT	CASSRDRGAQPQHF
TRBJ2-7	-	TRBV10-3	TRBD1	TGTGCCATCAATCGAGGCGGGACAGGGGGCTTAGCGGGAGAGCAGTACTTC	CAINRGGTGGLAGEQYF
TRBJ2-1	once	TRBV19	-	TGTGCCAGTACTGGCGGCTCCTACAATGAGCAGTTCTTC	CASTGGSYNEQFF
TRBJ2-7	-	TRBV4-1	-	TGCGCCAGCAGCCAAGGAGAGGACTCTACCTACGAGCAGTACTTC	CASSQGEDSTYEQYF
TRBJ2-7	-	TRBV27	TRBD1	TGTGCCAGCAGTCAGACAGGGGGTGGTGTCTACGAGCAGTACTTC	CASSQTGGGVYEQYF
TRBJ2-4	few	TRBV9	-	TGTGCCAGCAGCGTAGAAGGGGAAGGAAACATTCAGTACTTC	CASSVEGEGNIQYF
TRBJ1-6	-	TRBV27	-	TGTGCCAGCAGTCCCGGGAGCGACAATTCACCCCTCCACTTT	CASSPGSDNSPLHF
TRBJ2-7	-	TRBV27	TRBD2	TGTGCCAGCAGTTTTAGCGGGACCCCTTACGAGCAGTACTTC	CASSFSGTPYEQYF
TRBJ2-7	-	TRBV27	TRBD2	TGTGCCAGCAGTTTATCGGGCTCTAGCGGGTACTACGAGCAGTACTTC	CASSLSGSSGYYEQYF
TRBJ1-1	-	TRBV9	TRBD1	TGTGCCAGCAGCGAACAGGGGGCCGTCACTGAAGCTTTCTTT	CASSEQGAVTEAFF
TRBJ2-5	-	TRBV18	-	TGTGCCAGCTCACCAACCCAGGGAACGGGAGAGACCCAGTACTTC	CASSPTQGTGETQYF
TRBJ2-4	-	TRBV11-2	TRBD2	TGTGCCAGCAGCAGACCCGGGCGGGGGGCGGCCAAAAACATTCAGTACTTC	CASSRPGRGAAKNIQYF
TRBJ1-2	-	TRBV10-3	-	TGTGCCATCAGTGAAGGTACAGGTTCAAAGGATGGCTACACCTTC	CAISEGTGSKDGYTF
TRBJ2-1	-	TRBV6-1	-	TGTGCCAGCAGTGAAGCGGGGAGGGGGACCACCTCCTACAATGAGCAGTTCTTC	CASSEAGRGTTSYNEQFF
TRBJ1-2	-	TRBV15	-	TGTGCCACCAGCAGAGAGAGGGCAGATGGCTACACCTTC	CATSRERADGYTF
TRBJ2-7	-	TRBV5-6	-	TGTGCCAGCAGCGCAGACACATTACCATCCTACGAGCAGTACTTC	CASSADTLPSYEQYF
TRBJ2-2	-	TRBV10-1	-	TGCGCCAGCAGTGCGACTAGTAACTGGGTGGCCACCGGGGAGCTGTTTTTT	CASSATSNWVATGELFF
TRBJ2-5	-	TRBV7-3	TRBD2	TGTGCCAGCAGCTTAGGGACTAGCGGGAGGGCACAAGAGACCCAGTACTTC	CASSLGTSGRAQETQYF
TRBJ2-2	-	TRBV27	TRBD1	TGTGCCAGCACGTATGGACAGGGATTGACCGGGGAGCTGTTTTTT	CASTYGQGLTGELFF
TRBJ2-7	-	TRBV7-8	TRBD1	TGTGCCAGCAGCATAAGCAGGGGGCTAAACGAGCAGTACTTC	CASSISRGLNEQYF
TRBJ2-1	once	TRBV6-5	-	TGTGCCAGCAGTTACGGGGCTAATGAGCAGTTCTTC	CASSYGANEQFF
TRBJ2-5	-	TRBV27	-	TGTGCCAGCAGTTTATTCGCAGGGGGGTTGGAGACCCAGTACTTC	CASSLFAGGLETQYF
TRBJ2-1	-	TRBV28	TRBD1	TGTGCCAGCAGTCCCGGGACAGGGGGCTTCTATGAGCAGTTCTTC	CASSPGTGGFYEQFF
TRBJ1-1	-	TRBV27	TRBD1	TGTGCCAGCAGTCCCCGGACAGGGGGATTCACTGAAGCTTTCTTT	CASSPRTGGFTEAFF
TRBJ2-2	-	TRBV27	-	TGTGCCAGCAGTTTAACAGGCACCGGGGAGCTGTTTTTT	CASSLTGTGELFF
TRBJ2-1	-	TRBV11-3	-	TGTGCCAGCAGCTTCCGGGACTACAATGAGCAGTTCTTC	CASSFRDYNEQFF
TRBJ2-1	-	TRBV25-1	TRBD2	TGTGCCAGCAGTGAAAGAAGACTAGCGGGGGAATACAATGAGCAGTTCTTC	CASSERRLAGEYNEQFF
TRBJ1-2	-	TRBV4-3	-	TGCGCCAGCAGCCAAGGAACAGCATTAGGCTTTGATGGCTACACCTTC	CASSQGTALGFDGYTF
TRBJ2-3	-	TRBV29-1	TRBD2	TGCAGCGTTGATCCCGTGAGCGGGAGGGCCCTCAACACAGATACGCAGTATTTT	CSVDPVSGRALNTDTQYF